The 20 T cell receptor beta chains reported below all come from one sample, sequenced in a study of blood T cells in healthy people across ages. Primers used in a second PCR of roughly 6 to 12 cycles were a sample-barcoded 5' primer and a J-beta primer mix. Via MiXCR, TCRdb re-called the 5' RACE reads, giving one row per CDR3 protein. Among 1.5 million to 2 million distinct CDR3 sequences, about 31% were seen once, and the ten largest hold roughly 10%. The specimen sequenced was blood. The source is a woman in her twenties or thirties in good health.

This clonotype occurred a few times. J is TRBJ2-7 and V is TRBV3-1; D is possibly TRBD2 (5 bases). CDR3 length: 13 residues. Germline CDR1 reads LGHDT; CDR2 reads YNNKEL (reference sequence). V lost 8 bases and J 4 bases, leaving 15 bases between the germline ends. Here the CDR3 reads CASASRAPYEQYF. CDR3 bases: TGTGCCAGCGCATCGAGGGCTCCGTACGAGCAGTACTTC.

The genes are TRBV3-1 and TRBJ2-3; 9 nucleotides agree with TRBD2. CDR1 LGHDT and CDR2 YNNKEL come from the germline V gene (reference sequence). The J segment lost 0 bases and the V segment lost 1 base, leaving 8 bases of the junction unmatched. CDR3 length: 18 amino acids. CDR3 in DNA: TGTGCCAGCAGCCAAGGTCCTAGCGGGGTAGATAGCACAGATACGCAGTATTTT. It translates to CASSQGPSGVDSTDTQYF.

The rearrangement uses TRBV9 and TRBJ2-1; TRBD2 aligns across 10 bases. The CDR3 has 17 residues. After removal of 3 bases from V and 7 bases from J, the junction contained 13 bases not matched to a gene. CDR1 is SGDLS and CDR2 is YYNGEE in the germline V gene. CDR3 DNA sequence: TGTGCCAGCAGCGCCGGGCACCTAGCGGGAGTACGGAATGAGCAGTTCTTC. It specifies CASSAGHLAGVRNEQFF.

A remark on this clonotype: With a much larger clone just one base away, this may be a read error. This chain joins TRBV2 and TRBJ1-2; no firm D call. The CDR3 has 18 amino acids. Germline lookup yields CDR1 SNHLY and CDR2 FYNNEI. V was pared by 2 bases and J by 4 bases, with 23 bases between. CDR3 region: CASSELLTGRDGLYGYTF. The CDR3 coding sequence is TGTGCCAGCAGTGAACTTCTCACTGGGCGTGACGGACTCTATGGCTACACCTTC.

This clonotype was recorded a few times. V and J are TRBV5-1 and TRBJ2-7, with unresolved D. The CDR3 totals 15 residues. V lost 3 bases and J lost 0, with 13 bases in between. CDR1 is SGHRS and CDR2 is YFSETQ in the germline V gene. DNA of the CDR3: TGCGCCAGCAGCTCGAATTCAGCGAACTCCTACGAGCAGTACTTC. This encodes CASSSNSANSYEQYF.

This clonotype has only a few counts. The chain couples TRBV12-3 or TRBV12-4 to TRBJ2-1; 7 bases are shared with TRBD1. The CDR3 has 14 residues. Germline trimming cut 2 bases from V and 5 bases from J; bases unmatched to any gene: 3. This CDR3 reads CASSLHRGDNEQFF. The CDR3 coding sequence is TGTGCCAGCAGTTTACACAGGGGTGACAATGAGCAGTTCTTC.

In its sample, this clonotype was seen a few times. CDR3 bases: TGTGCCAGCAGTGATTTAACCCGCACACGGTACTTC. Residues: CASSDLTRTRYF. V and J are TRBV25-1 and TRBJ2-7; the D is unclear. The CDR3 length is 12 residues. Germline values: CDR1 MGHDK, CDR2 SYGVNS. V lost 3 bases and J 12 bases, leaving 15 bases between the germline ends.

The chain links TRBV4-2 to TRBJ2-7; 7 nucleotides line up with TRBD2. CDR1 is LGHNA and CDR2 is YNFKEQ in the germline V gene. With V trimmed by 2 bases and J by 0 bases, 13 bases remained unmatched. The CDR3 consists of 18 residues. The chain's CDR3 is CASSQPFRHGTTSYEQYF. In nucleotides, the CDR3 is TGTGCCAGCAGCCAACCTTTCCGACACGGGACTACCTCCTACGAGCAGTACTTC.

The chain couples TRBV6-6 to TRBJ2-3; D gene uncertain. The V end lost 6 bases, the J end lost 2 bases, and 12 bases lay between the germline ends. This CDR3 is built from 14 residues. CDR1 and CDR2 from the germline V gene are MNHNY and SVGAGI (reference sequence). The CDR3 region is CASRGQATTDTQYF. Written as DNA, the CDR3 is TGTGCCAGCAGAGGGCAGGCGACCACAGATACGCAGTATTTT.

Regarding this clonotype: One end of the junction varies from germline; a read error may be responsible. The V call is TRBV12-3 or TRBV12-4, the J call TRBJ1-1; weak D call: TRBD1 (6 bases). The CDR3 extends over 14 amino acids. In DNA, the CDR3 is TGTGCCGGCAGTTTACAGGGTGGGGGCACTGAAGCTTTCTTT. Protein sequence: CAGSLQGGGTEAFF.

The CDR3 DNA reads as TGTGCCAGCAGTGATCGCTCAGGATCCTACGAGCAGTACTTC. This translates into CASSDRSGSYEQYF. This chain uses TRBV27 with TRBJ2-5, with no clear D. TRBJ2-7 explains the end of the DNA better; the J call may be wrong. Germline CDR1 reads MNHEY; CDR2 reads SMNVEV (reference sequence). The CDR3 is made up of 14 amino acids.

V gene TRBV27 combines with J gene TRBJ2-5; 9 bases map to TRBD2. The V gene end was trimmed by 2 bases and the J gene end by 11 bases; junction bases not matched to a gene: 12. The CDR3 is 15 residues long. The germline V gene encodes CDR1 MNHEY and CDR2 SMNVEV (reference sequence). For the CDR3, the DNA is TGTGCCAGCAGTTTACTAGCGGGGCCGGGCAATGAGCAGTACTTC. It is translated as CASSLLAGPGNEQYF.

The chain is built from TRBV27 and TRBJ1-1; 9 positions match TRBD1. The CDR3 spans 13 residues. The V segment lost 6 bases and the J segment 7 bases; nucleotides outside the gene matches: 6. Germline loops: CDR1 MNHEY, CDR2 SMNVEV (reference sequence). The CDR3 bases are TGTGCCAGCAGCTCCGGGACAGGGTTTGAAGCTTTCTTT. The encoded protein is CASSSGTGFEAFF.

CDR3 amino acids: CASSPRAESIPLLHF. DNA of the CDR3: TGTGCCAGCAGCCCGCGGGCAGAGTCGATACCTCTCCTCCACTTT. The chain combines TRBV9 with TRBJ1-6; D gene ambiguous. Trimming pared 4 bases from V and 15 bases from J, leaving 23 bases between. This CDR3 has 15 amino acids. Germline loops: CDR1 SGDLS, CDR2 YYNGEE.

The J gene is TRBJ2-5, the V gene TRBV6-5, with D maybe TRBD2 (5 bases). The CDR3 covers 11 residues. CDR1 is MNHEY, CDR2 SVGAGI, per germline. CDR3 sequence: CASGLLGTQYF. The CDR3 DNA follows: TGTGCGTCGGGGTTGCTGGGGACCCAGTACTTC.

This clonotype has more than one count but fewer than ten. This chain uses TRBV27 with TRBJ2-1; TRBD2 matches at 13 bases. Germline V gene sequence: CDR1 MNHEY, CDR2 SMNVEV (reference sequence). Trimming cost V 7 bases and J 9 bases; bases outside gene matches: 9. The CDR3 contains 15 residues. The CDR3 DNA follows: TGTGCCAGCACATTACTAGCGGGAGGGGGCGGTGAGCAGTTCTTC. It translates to CASTLLAGGGGEQFF.

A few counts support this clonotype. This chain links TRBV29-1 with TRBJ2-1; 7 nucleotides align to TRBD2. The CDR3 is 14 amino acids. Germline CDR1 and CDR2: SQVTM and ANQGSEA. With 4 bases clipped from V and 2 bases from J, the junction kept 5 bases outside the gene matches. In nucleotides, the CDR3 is TGCAGCGTTGGTGGGAGGGCGGCCTACAATGAGCAGTTCTTC. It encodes CSVGGRAAYNEQFF.

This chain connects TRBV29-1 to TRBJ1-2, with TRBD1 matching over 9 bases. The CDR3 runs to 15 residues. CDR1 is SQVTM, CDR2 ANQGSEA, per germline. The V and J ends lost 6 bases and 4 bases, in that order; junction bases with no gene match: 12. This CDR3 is CSVVPGQGRSYGYTF. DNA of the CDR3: TGCAGCGTCGTCCCGGGACAGGGAAGGAGCTATGGCTACACCTTC.

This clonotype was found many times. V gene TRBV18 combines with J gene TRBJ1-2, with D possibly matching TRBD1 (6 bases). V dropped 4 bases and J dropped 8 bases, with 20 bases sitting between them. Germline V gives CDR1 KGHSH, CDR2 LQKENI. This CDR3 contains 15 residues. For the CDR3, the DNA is TGTGCCAGCTCACGGGCAGGACAGCCATCCGACGGCTACACCTTC. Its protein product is CASSRAGQPSDGYTF.

The DNA of the CDR3 is TGTGCCAGCAGCCAAGAGGAGGATACGCAGTATTTT. It yields the protein CASSQEEDTQYF. The V call is TRBV3-1, the J call TRBJ2-3, with no clear D. V lost 0 bases, J lost 6 bases, and 4 bases lay in between. CDR1 and CDR2 (germline): LGHDT, YNNKEL (reference sequence). The CDR3 contains 12 residues.